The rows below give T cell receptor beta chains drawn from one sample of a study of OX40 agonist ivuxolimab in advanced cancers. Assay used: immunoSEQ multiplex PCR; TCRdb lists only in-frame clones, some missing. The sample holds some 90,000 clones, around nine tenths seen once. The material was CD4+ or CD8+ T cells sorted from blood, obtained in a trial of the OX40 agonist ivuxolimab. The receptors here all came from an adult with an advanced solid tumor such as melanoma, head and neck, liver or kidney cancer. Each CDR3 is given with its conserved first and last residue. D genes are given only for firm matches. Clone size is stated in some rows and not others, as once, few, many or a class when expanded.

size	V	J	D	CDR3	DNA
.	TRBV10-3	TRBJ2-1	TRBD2	CAISEKREYNEQFF	TGTGCCATCAGTGAGAAGCGGGAGTACAATGAGCAGTTCTTC
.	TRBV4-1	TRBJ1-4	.	CASSQDFQATNEKLFF	TGCGCCAGCAGCCAAGATTTCCAGGCAACTAATGAAAAACTGTTTTTT
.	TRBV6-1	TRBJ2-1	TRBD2	CASSVPGLGRNEQFF	TGTGCCAGCAGTGTCCCGGGACTAGGACGCAATGAGCAGTTCTTC
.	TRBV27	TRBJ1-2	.	CASSPSFADYGYTF	TGTGCCAGCAGTCCATCTTTTGCGGACTATGGCTACACCTTC
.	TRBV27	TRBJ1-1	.	CASSYGGMNTEAFF	TGTGCCAGCAGTTATGGGGGAATGAACACTGAAGCTTTCTTT
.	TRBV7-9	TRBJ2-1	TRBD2	CASSFAGGPYNEQFF	TGTGCCAGCAGCTTTGCGGGAGGGCCCTACAATGAGCAGTTCTTC
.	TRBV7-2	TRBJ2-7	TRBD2	CASTRATSGAYEQYF	TGTGCCAGCACCCGAGCGACTAGCGGCGCCTACGAGCAGTACTTC
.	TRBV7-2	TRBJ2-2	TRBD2	CASSLVASGTGELFF	TGTGCCAGCAGCTTAGTGGCTAGCGGCACCGGGGAGCTGTTTTTT
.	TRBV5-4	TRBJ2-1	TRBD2	CASREGLAGTSYNEQFF	TGTGCCAGCAGGGAGGGACTAGCGGGGACCTCCTACAATGAGCAGTTCTTC
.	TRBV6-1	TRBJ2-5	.	CASTLGREETQYF	TGTGCCAGCACCCTGGGTAGGGAAGAGACCCAGTACTTC
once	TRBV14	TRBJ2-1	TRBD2	CASSPLNRLAGFNEQFF	TGTGCCAGCAGCCCTTTGAACCGACTAGCGGGGTTTAATGAGCAGTTCTTC
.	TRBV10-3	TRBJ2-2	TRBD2	CAIRTSGRRGELFF	TGTGCCATCAGAACTAGCGGGAGACGTGGGGAGCTGTTTTTT
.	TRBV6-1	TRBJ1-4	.	CASSSGTSRREKLFF	TGTGCCAGCAGTTCAGGGACATCACGGCGAGAAAAACTGTTTTTT
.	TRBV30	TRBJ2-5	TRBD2	CAWNSGRARETQYF	TGTGCCTGGAATAGCGGGAGGGCCAGGGAGACCCAGTACTTC
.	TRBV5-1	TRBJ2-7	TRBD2	CASSLTGLALYYEQYF	TGCGCCAGCAGCCTGACGGGACTAGCGTTATACTACGAGCAGTACTTC
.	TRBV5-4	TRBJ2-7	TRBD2	CASSFTSGREQYF	TGTGCCAGCAGCTTTACTAGCGGGAGGGAGCAGTACTTC
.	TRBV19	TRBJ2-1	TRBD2	CASSRAREVGNEQFF	TGTGCCAGTAGTAGGGCGCGGGAGGTTGGCAATGAGCAGTTCTTC
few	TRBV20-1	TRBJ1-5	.	CSALKDQPQHF	TGCAGTGCCCTAAAAGATCAGCCCCAGCATTTT
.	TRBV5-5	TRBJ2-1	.	CASSLNGPTYNEQFF	TGTGCCAGCAGCTTGAACGGGCCCACCTACAATGAGCAGTTCTTC
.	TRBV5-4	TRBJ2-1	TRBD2	CASSSGGLIYAQFF	TGTGCCAGCAGCTCGGGGGGACTAATATATGCGCAGTTCTTC
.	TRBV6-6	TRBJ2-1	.	CASSRYNEQFF	TGTGCCAGCAGCCGCTACAATGAGCAGTTCTTC
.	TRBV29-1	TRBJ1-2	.	CSVRSLANYGYTF	TGCAGCGTTAGGAGCCTAGCTAACTATGGCTACACCTTC
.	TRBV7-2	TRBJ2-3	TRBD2	CASRLLAGGDTQYF	TGTGCCAGCAGGCTCCTAGCGGGCGGCGATACGCAGTATTTT
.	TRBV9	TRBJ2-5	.	CASSPRIARQETQYF	TGTGCCAGCAGCCCCCGGATAGCGCGGCAAGAGACCCAGTACTTC
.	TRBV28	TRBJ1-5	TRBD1	CASSTGTGSYQPQHF	TGTGCCAGCAGTACCGGGACAGGGAGTTATCAGCCCCAGCATTTT
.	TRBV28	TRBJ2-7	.	CASSLTAFGEQYF	TGTGCCAGCAGTTTAACCGCCTTCGGTGAGCAGTACTTC
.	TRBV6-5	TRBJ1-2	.	CASRLNGPTGGYTF	TGTGCCAGCAGACTCAATGGGCCCACGGGAGGCTACACCTTC
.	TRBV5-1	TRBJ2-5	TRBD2	CASSTTSGRETQYF	TGCGCCAGCAGCACGACTAGCGGGAGAGAGACCCAGTACTTC
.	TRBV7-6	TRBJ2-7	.	CASSLASGDPYEQYF	TGTGCCAGCAGCTTAGCATCGGGAGATCCCTACGAGCAGTACTTC
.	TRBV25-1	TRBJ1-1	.	CASGGGGTTEAFF	TGTGCCAGCGGGGGTGGGGGTACCACTGAAGCTTTCTTT
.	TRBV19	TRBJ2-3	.	CASRTGDRISTDTQYF	TGTGCCAGTAGGACGGGGGACAGAATTAGCACAGATACGCAGTATTTT
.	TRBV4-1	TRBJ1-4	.	CASRLPGVVTNEKLFF	TGCGCCAGCAGGCTCCCGGGGGTAGTGACTAATGAAAAACTGTTTTTT
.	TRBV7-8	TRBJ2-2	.	CASSLDPPLLNTGELFF	TGTGCCAGCAGCTTAGATCCCCCTTTACTTAACACCGGGGAGCTGTTTTTT
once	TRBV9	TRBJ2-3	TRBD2	CASSPRPGLANSTDTQYF	TGTGCCAGCAGCCCTCGGCCGGGACTAGCGAACAGCACAGATACGCAGTATTTT
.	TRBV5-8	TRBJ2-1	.	CASTSWGGTPNNEQFF	TGTGCCAGCACCTCATGGGGCGGGACCCCCAACAATGAGCAGTTCTTC
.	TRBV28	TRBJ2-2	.	CASSFLPRAGANTGELFF	TGTGCCAGCAGTTTCCTTCCGCGCGCGGGCGCGAACACCGGGGAGCTGTTTTTT
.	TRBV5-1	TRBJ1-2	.	CASTLGGGRGYTF	TGCGCCAGCACCTTGGGCGGGGGCCGGGGCTACACCTTC
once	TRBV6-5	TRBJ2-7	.	CASSYRVTYEQYF	TGTGCCAGCAGTTACCGTGTGACCTACGAGCAGTACTTC
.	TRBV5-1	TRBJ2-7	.	CASSPTTSTHEQYF	TGCGCCAGCAGCCCCACCACTAGTACCCACGAGCAGTACTTC
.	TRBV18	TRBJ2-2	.	CASSPGVISKYTGELFF	TGTGCCAGCTCACCAGGGGTAATAAGCAAGTACACCGGGGAGCTGTTTTTT
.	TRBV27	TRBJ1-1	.	CASSLSGANTEAFF	TGTGCCAGCAGTTTGTCAGGGGCGAACACTGAAGCTTTCTTT
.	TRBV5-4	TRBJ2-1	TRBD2	CASSLGRPRAGVGYEQFF	TGTGCCAGCAGCTTGGGGCGACCACGAGCGGGAGTTGGGTATGAGCAGTTCTTC
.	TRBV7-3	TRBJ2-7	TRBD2	CASSLAPPGRGSYEQYF	TGTGCCAGCAGCTTAGCCCCCCCCGGGCGGGGGTCCTACGAGCAGTACTTC
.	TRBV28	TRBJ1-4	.	CASSLTGRRPNPPTNEKLFF	TGTGCCAGCAGTTTAACGGGTCGCCGGCCCAACCCTCCAACTAATGAAAAACTGTTTTTT
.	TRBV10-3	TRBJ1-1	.	CAISGGLGNTEAFF	TGTGCCATCAGTGGAGGTTTGGGGAACACTGAAGCTTTCTTT
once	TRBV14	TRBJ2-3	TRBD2	CASSQDRLAGLHTDTQYF	TGTGCCAGCAGCCAAGATCGACTAGCGGGACTTCACACAGATACGCAGTATTTT
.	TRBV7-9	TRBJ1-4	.	CASSVGDRGKLFF	TGTGCCAGCAGCGTAGGGGACCGCGGTAAACTGTTTTTT
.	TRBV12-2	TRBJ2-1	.	CASRLGTAQHNEQFF	TGTGCAAGTCGCTTAGGGACTGCACAACACAATGAGCAGTTCTTC
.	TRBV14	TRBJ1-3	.	CASSQERPGSGNTIYF	TGTGCCAGCAGCCAAGAACGCCCCGGCTCTGGAAACACCATATATTTT
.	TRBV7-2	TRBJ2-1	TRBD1	CASRALGQGSYEQFF	TGTGCCAGCAGAGCCTTGGGACAGGGGAGCTATGAGCAGTTCTTC
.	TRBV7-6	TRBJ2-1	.	CASSLAFGNEQFF	TGTGCCAGCAGCTTAGCGTTTGGTAATGAGCAGTTCTTC
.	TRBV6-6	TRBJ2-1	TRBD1	CASSPGQVTPYNEQFF	TGTGCCAGCAGCCCCGGACAGGTGACACCCTACAATGAGCAGTTCTTC
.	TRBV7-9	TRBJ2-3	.	CASSLRIVSTDTQYF	TGTGCCAGCAGCCTAAGGATCGTTAGCACAGATACGCAGTATTTT
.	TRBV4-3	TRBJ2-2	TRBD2	CASSQDMASGSSGELFF	TGCGCCAGCAGCCAAGATATGGCTAGCGGGAGCTCCGGGGAGCTGTTTTTT
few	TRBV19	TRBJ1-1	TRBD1	CASSSTGGITEAFF	TGTGCCAGTAGTAGCACAGGGGGCATCACTGAAGCTTTCTTT